A selection of T cell receptor beta chains follows, all from one sample in a study of cytomegalovirus exposure and HLA in healthy donors. TCRdb's table, derived via immunoSEQ multiplex PCR, lists solely in-frame clones and lacks some. Of about 100,000 clones listed, about 95% are singletons. Sequenced sample: PBMCs. The source is a woman under 30 in good health and CMV-seronegative. CDR3s include the opening cysteine and the closing phenylalanine or tryptophan.

TRBV9	TRBJ2-7	CASSETGIPYEQYF
TRBV5-1	TRBJ2-1	CASSLTGDSYNEQFF
TRBV30	TRBJ2-2	CAWSGGELFF
TRBV7-9	TRBJ2-2	CASSLVGTGDTGELFF
TRBV25-1	TRBJ1-2	CASSFGNRDGYTF
TRBV19	TRBJ2-1	CASTAGDAYNEQFF
TRBV9	TRBJ1-6	CASSVGTGYNSPLHF
TRBV9	TRBJ1-4	CASSAGGATNEKLFF
TRBV11-2	TRBJ2-1	CASSLSGTSGAYNEQFF
TRBV29-1	TRBJ2-3	CSVRVGGQGRDTQYF
TRBV27	TRBJ2-2	CASSFKASGGAGTGELFF
TRBV10-3	TRBJ2-7	CAISGFLAGGPDEQYF
TRBV18	TRBJ2-2	CASSPGAGRTGELFF
TRBV7-6	TRBJ1-5	CASSQGYSNQPQHF